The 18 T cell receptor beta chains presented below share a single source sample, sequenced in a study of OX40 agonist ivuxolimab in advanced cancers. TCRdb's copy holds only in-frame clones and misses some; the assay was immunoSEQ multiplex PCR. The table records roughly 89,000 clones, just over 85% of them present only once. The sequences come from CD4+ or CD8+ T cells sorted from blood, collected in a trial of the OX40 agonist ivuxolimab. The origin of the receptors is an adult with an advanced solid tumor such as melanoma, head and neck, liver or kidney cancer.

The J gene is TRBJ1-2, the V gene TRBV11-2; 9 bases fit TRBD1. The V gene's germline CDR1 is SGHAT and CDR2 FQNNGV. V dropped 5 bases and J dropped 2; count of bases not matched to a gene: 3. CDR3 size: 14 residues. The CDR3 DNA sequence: TGTGCCAGCAGCCCCGGGACAGGGAACTATGGCTACACCTTC. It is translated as CASSPGTGNYGYTF. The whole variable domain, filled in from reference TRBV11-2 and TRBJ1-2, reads EAGVAQSPRYKIIEKRQSVAFWCNPISGHATLYWYQQILGQGPKLLIQFQNNGVVDDSQLPKDRFSAERLKGVDSTLKIQPAKLEDSAVYLCASSPGTGNYGYTFGSGTRLTVV.

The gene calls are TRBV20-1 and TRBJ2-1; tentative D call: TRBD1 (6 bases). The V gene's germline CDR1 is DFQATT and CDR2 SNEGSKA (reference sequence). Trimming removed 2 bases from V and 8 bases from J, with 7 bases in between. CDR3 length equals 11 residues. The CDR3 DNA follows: TGCAGTGCTAGACAGGGGTATGAGCAGTTCTTC. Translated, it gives CSARQGYEQFF.

Here the CDR3 DNA reads TGCGCCAGCAGCTCCGCGGGACTAGCGGGAACCGGGGAGCTGTTTTTT. It encodes CASSSAGLAGTGELFF. The rearrangement uses TRBV5-1 and TRBJ2-2; 13 bases are shared with TRBD2. The CDR3 covers 16 residues. The J segment lost 5 bases and the V segment lost 3 bases, leaving 4 bases of the junction unmatched. Germline V lookup: CDR1 SGHRS, CDR2 YFSETQ.

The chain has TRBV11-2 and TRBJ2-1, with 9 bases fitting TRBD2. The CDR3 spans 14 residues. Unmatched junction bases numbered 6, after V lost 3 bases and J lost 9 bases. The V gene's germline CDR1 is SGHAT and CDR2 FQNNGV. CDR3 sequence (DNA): TGTGCCAGCAGCTTGGGGACTAGCTTGTCTGAGCAGTTCTTC. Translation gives CASSLGTSLSEQFF.

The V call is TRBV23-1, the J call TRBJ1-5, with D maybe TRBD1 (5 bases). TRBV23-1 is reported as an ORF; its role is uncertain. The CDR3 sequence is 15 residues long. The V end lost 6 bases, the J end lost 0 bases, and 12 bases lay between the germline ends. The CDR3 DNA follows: TGCGCCAGCAGCCCGGACATCCTTAGCAATCAGCCCCAGCATTTT. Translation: CASSPDILSNQPQHF.

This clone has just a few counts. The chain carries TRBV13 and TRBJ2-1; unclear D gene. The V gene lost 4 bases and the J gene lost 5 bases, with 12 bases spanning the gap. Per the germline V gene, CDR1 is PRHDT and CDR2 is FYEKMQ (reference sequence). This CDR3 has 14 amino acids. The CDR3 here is CASSSPFSDNEQFF. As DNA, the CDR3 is TGTGCCAGCAGCTCTCCTTTTAGTGACAATGAGCAGTTCTTC. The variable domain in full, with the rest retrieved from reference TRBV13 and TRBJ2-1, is AAGVIQSPRHLIKEKRETATLKCYPIPRHDTVYWYQQGPGQDPQFLISFYEKMQSDKGSIPDRFSAQQFSDYHSELNMSSLELGDSALYFCASSSPFSDNEQFFGPGTRLTVL.

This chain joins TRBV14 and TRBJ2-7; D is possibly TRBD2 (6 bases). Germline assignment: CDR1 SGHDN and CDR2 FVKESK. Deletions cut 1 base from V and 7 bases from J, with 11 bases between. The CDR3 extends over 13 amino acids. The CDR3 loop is CASSQGLGGEQYF. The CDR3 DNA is TGTGCCAGCAGCCAAGGATTGGGGGGAGAGCAGTACTTC.

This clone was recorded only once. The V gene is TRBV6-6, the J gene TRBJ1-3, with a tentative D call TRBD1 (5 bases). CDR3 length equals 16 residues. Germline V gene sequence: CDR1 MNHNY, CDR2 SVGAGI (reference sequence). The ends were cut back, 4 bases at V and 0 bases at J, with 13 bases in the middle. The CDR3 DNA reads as TGTGCCAGCAGTTCCGACAGTACTTTCTCTGGAAACACCATATATTTT. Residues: CASSSDSTFSGNTIYF.

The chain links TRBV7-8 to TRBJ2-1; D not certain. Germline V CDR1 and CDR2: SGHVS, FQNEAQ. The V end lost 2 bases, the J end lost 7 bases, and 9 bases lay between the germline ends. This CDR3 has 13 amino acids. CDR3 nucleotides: TGTGCCAGCAGCTTAACTCGTGGTAATGAGCAGTTCTTC. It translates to CASSLTRGNEQFF.

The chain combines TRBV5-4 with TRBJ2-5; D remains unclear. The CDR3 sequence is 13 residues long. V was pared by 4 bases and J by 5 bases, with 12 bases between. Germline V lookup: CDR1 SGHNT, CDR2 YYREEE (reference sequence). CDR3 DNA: TGTGCCAGCAGCCATGACCGCCGGGAGACCCAGTACTTC. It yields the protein CASSHDRRETQYF.

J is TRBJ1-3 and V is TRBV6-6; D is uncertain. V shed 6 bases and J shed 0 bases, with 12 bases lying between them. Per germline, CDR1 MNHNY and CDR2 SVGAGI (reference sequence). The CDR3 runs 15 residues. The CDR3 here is CASSSVTDSGNTIYF. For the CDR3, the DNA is TGTGCCAGCAGCTCGGTGACGGACTCTGGAAACACCATATATTTT.

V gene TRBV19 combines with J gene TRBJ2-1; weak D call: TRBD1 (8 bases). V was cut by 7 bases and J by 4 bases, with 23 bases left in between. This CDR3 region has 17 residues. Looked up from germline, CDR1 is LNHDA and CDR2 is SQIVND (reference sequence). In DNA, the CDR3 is TGTGCCAGTAAAAGACAGGGGTCTAGCGGAGTTTACAATGAGCAGTTCTTC. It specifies CASKRQGSSGVYNEQFF.

The CDR3 protein is CASSAIAGKSYEQYF. The CDR3 DNA follows: TGTGCCAGCAGCGCCATAGCGGGAAAGAGCTACGAGCAGTACTTC. The V gene is TRBV27, the J gene TRBJ2-5, with 8 bases fitting TRBD2. The J call may be faulty, since TRBJ2-7 better matches the DNA end. The length of the CDR3 is 15 residues. The germline CDR1 and CDR2 sequences are MNHEY and SMNVEV (reference sequence).

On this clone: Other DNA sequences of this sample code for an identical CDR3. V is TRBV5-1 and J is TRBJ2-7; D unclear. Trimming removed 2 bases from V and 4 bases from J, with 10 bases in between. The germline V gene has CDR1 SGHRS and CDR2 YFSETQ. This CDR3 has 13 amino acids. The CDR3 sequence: CASSFGQLYEQYF. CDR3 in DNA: TGCGCCAGCAGCTTTGGGCAGTTATACGAGCAGTACTTC.

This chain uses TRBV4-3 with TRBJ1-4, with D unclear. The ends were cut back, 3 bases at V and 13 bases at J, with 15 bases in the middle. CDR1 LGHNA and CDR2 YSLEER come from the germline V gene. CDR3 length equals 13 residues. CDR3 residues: CASSQDQATGLFF. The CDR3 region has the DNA TGCGCCAGCAGCCAGGACCAAGCGACGGGACTGTTTTTT.

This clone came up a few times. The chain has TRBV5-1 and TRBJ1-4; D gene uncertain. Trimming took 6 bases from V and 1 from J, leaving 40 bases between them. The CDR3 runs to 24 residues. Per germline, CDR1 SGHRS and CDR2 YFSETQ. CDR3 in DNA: TGCGCCAGCATCAAAACCCCGAGTACTAAAGTTCCGTGGCAGCCAGGAGGAACTAATGAAAAACTGTTTTTT. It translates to CASIKTPSTKVPWQPGGTNEKLFF.

The CDR3 loop reads CASSPRDYSYEQYF. The CDR3 DNA follows: TGTGCCAGCAGTCCCCGGGACTACTCCTACGAGCAGTACTTC. This rearrangement joins TRBV6-5 to TRBJ2-7; 7 bases map to TRBD2. Trimming removed 5 bases from V and 0 bases from J; junction bases left unmatched: 4. The CDR3 loop spans 14 amino acids. CDR1 is MNHEY and CDR2 is SVGAGI in the germline V gene.

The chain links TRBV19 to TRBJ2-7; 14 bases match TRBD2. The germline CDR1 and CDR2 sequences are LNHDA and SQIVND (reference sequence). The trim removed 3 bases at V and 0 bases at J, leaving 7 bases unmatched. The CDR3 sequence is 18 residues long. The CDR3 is CASSMGTSGSLGSYEQYF. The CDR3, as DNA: TGTGCCAGTAGTATGGGGACTAGCGGGAGCCTGGGCTCCTACGAGCAGTACTTC.